This entry lists 26 T cell receptor beta chains sequenced from one sample in a study of T cell changes during pregnancy in multiple sclerosis. Clones were read by immunoSEQ multiplex PCR, and TCRdb kept only the in-frame ones, dropping some. The table records about 43,000 clones, 88% of them present only once. The specimen comprised peripheral blood, sampled in the first trimester of pregnancy. The receptors derive from a female donor in good health, enrolled as a control in a pregnancy study.

This clone has just one count. CDR3 in amino acids: CASSYSASGITDTQYF. The CDR3 nucleotides read TGTGCCAGCAGTTACTCGGCTAGCGGAATTACAGATACGCAGTATTTT. V and J are TRBV6-5 and TRBJ2-3; 7 bases are a match to TRBD2. The length of the CDR3 is 16 residues. From germline, CDR1 is MNHEY and CDR2 SVGAGI. With 0 bases clipped from V and 3 bases from J, the junction kept 6 bases outside the gene matches.

The V gene is TRBV27, the J gene TRBJ1-4; D uncertain. CDR1 and CDR2 (germline): MNHEY, SMNVEV (reference sequence). V shed 2 bases and J shed 7 bases, with 17 bases lying between them. The CDR3 contains 16 residues. CDR3 sequence: CASSLRSRGYGEKLFF. The CDR3 coding sequence is TGTGCCAGCAGTTTAAGGAGCAGAGGCTATGGTGAAAAACTGTTTTTT.

The chain carries TRBV6-4 and TRBJ2-5; the match to TRBD2 covers 8 bases. The junction had 7 bases not matched to a gene; V was cut back by 3 bases and J by 4 bases. This CDR3 comprises 15 residues. The germline V gene encodes CDR1 MRHNA and CDR2 SNTAGT. DNA of the CDR3: TGTGCCAGCAGTGAAGAGGCGGGAGGCGGAGAGACCCAGTACTTC. Its translation: CASSEEAGGGETQYF.

Remarks on this clone: An end of the junction differs from the germline gene, which may be a read error. This chain links TRBV2 with TRBJ1-4, with a tentative D call TRBD1 (5 bases). This CDR3 region has 16 residues. Per the germline V gene, CDR1 is SNHLY and CDR2 is FYNNEI. The CDR3 loop reads CASSGQTPATNEKPFF. DNA of the CDR3: TGTGCCAGCAGTGGACAGACCCCGGCAACTAATGAAAAACCGTTTTTT.

In this sample, this clone turned up a few times. The V and J genes are TRBV6-1 and TRBJ2-3; 9 bases are a match to TRBD2. Germline V gene data show CDR1 as MNHNS and CDR2 as SASEGT. V lost 0 bases to trimming and J lost 4 bases; unmatched junction nucleotides: 2. The CDR3 is made up of 15 amino acids. The CDR3 spells CASSEASGSPDTQYF. The CDR3 DNA reads TGTGCCAGCAGTGAAGCTAGCGGGAGCCCAGATACGCAGTATTTT.

The chain couples TRBV27 to TRBJ1-6; D gene uncertain. V was cut by 0 bases and J by 0 bases, with 6 bases left in between. CDR1 and CDR2 from the germline V gene are MNHEY and SMNVEV (reference sequence). The CDR3 totals 16 residues. For the CDR3, the DNA is TGTGCCAGCAGTTTATCGGGCAGCTCCTATAATTCACCCCTCCACTTT. Protein sequence: CASSLSGSSYNSPLHF.

A single count supports this clone. This sequence joins TRBV5-4 and TRBJ2-7; TRBD1 matches 7 bases. With 2 bases clipped from V and 3 bases from J, the junction kept 11 bases outside the gene matches. The CDR3 runs to 16 residues. Germline V gives CDR1 SGHNT, CDR2 YYREEE (reference sequence). In DNA form, the CDR3 reads TGTGCCAGCAGCTTTGGGCACAGGGGCACCCACTACGAGCAGTACTTC. Encoded protein: CASSFGHRGTHYEQYF.

The chain combines TRBV19 with TRBJ1-5, with 9 positions matching TRBD1. Germline lookup yields CDR1 LNHDA and CDR2 SQIVND (reference sequence). V lost 1 base and J lost 6; bases outside the gene matches: 4. CDR3 length equals 15 residues. CDR3 in DNA: TGTGCCAGTAGTATAGGGGGACAGGGCAGTCAGCCCCAGCATTTT. This translates into CASSIGGQGSQPQHF. The complete variable domain, with remaining parts taken from reference TRBV19 and TRBJ1-5, reads DGGITQSPKYLFRKEGQNVTLSCEQNLNHDAMYWYRQDPGQGLRLIYYSQIVNDFQKGDIAEGYSVSREKKESFPLTVTSAQKNPTAFYLCASSIGGQGSQPQHFGDGTRLSIL.

This chain connects TRBV5-1 to TRBJ2-1, with 15 bases matching TRBD2. Unmatched junction bases numbered 7, after V lost 4 bases and J lost 2 bases. CDR1 is SGHRS, CDR2 YFSETQ, per germline. CDR3 length: 18 residues. CDR3 loop: CASSLGLAGGPPYNEQFF. As DNA, the CDR3 is TGCGCCAGCAGCCTAGGACTAGCGGGAGGGCCCCCCTACAATGAGCAGTTCTTC.

The chain is built from TRBV11-2 and TRBJ2-3, with D unclear. The CDR3 runs 13 residues. Between the trimmed V and J ends, which lost 5 bases and 5 bases, there was a span of 11 bases. The germline V gene encodes CDR1 SGHAT and CDR2 FQNNGV. The CDR3 loop reads CASSLHTKDTQYF. In DNA form, the CDR3 reads TGTGCCAGCAGCCTCCACACGAAAGATACGCAGTATTTT.

The V gene is TRBV11-2, the J gene TRBJ1-1; D call uncertain. The ends were cut back, 0 bases at V and 1 base at J, with 6 bases in the middle. The CDR3 is made up of 14 amino acids. Germline CDR1 is SGHAT and CDR2 is FQNNGV. DNA for the CDR3: TGTGCCAGCAGCTTAGATCGGAGGAACACTGAAGCTTTCTTT. It translates to CASSLDRRNTEAFF.

V is TRBV7-2 and J is TRBJ2-3; 10 nucleotides match TRBD2. Trimming at V came to 0 bases and at J to 8 bases, leaving 2 bases not matched to a gene. This CDR3 comprises 14 residues. Germline-derived CDR1 and CDR2 are SGHTA and FQGNSA. The CDR3 sequence is CASSLALAGVTQYF. In DNA form, the CDR3 reads TGTGCCAGCAGCTTAGCTCTAGCGGGGGTTACGCAGTATTTT. Using reference TRBV7-2 and TRBJ2-3 for the parts outside the CDR3, the full variable domain is GAGVSQSPSNKVTEKGKDVELRCDPISGHTALYWYRQSLGQGLEFLIYFQGNSAPDKSGLPSDRFSAERTGGSVSTLTIQRTQQEDSAVYLCASSLALAGVTQYFGPGTRLTVL.

The rearrangement links TRBV10-1 to TRBJ2-3; D uncertain. The CDR3 consists of 14 residues. Germline V gene sequence: CDR1 WNHNN, CDR2 SYGVQD (reference sequence). The germline V and J ends were trimmed by 3 bases and 6 bases, with 13 bases remaining between them. The CDR3 sequence is CASSDTPQMDTQYF. CDR3 in DNA: TGCGCCAGCAGTGATACCCCCCAGATGGATACGCAGTATTTT.

J is TRBJ2-3 and V is TRBV7-3; 12 bases agree with TRBD2. The trim removed 5 bases at V and 4 bases at J, leaving 4 bases unmatched. There are 15 residues in the CDR3. Germline V gene lookup returns CDR1 SGHTA and CDR2 FQGTGA. CDR3 nucleotide sequence: TGTGCCAGCAGCCCACGGACTAGCGGGGCAGATACGCAGTATTTT. Residues: CASSPRTSGADTQYF.

The chain joins TRBV7-9 to TRBJ2-5; the D gene is possibly TRBD2 (6 bases). The ends were cut back, 1 base at V and 2 bases at J, with 20 bases in the middle. Germline CDR1 SEHNR, CDR2 FQNEAQ (reference sequence). The CDR3 runs 18 residues. This CDR3 is CASSLGPPVGGLQETQYF. CDR3 coding DNA: TGTGCCAGCAGCTTAGGCCCCCCCGTTGGAGGGTTGCAAGAGACCCAGTACTTC. The full variable domain, in which reference TRBV7-9 and TRBJ2-5 provide the parts outside the CDR3, is DTGVSQNPRHKITKRGQNVTFRCDPISEHNRLYWYRQTLGQGPEFLTYFQNEAQLEKSRLLSDRFSAERPKGSFSTLEIQRTEQGDSAMYLCASSLGPPVGGLQETQYFGPGTRLLVL.

The rearrangement links TRBV10-3 to TRBJ2-2, with no clear D. Germline lookup yields CDR1 ENHRY and CDR2 SYGVKD. Trimming left V 0 bases short and J 0 bases short, with 5 bases between. CDR3 size: 15 residues. The CDR3 here is CAISESRPNTGELFF. The CDR3, as DNA: TGTGCCATCAGTGAGTCGCGGCCGAACACCGGGGAGCTGTTTTTT.

Here the CDR3 reads CASRSRDREFETQYF. The CDR3, as DNA: TGTGCCAGCAGGTCCCGTGACAGGGAATTTGAGACCCAGTACTTC. V usage is TRBV2 and J usage is TRBJ2-5; 7 bases are a match to TRBD1. Unmatched junction bases numbered 12, after V lost 6 bases and J lost 5 bases. The CDR3 runs 15 residues. Germline-derived CDR1 and CDR2 are SNHLY and FYNNEI.

V usage is TRBV6-6 and J usage is TRBJ1-5; 7 bases agree with TRBD1. CDR3 length: 15 amino acids. The V segment lost 7 bases and the J segment 0 bases; nucleotides outside the gene matches: 6. Germline V gene lookup returns CDR1 MNHNY and CDR2 SVGAGI (reference sequence). The CDR3 reads CASIQGGNSNQPQHF. CDR3 coding DNA: TGTGCCAGCATACAAGGGGGCAATAGCAATCAGCCCCAGCATTTT.

The V and J genes are TRBV19 and TRBJ1-2; D may be TRBD1 (6 bases). The CDR3 totals 13 residues. The germline V gene has CDR1 LNHDA and CDR2 SQIVND (reference sequence). V lost 3 bases to trimming and J lost 7 bases, with 12 bases between them. The DNA of the CDR3 is TGTGCCAGTAGTATCCAGGGGCCTCTTGGCTACACCTTC. It encodes CASSIQGPLGYTF. Looking up the rest from reference TRBV19 and TRBJ1-2 gives the full variable domain: DGGITQSPKYLFRKEGQNVTLSCEQNLNHDAMYWYRQDPGQGLRLIYYSQIVNDFQKGDIAEGYSVSREKKESFPLTVTSAQKNPTAFYLCASSIQGPLGYTFGSGTRLTVV.

The chain uses TRBV9 and TRBJ2-2, with D maybe TRBD1 (6 bases). V lost 4 bases, J lost 1 base, and 11 bases lay in between. The germline gives CDR1 SGDLS, CDR2 YYNGEE. The CDR3 contains 15 residues. The CDR3: CASSPQGKNTGELFF. The DNA for the CDR3 is TGTGCCAGCAGCCCACAGGGAAAGAACACCGGGGAGCTGTTTTTT.

This clone has just one count. The V call is TRBV5-4, the J call TRBJ2-7; D not certain. With 4 bases removed from V and 2 bases from J, the gap between germline ends came to 16 bases. The germline V gene has CDR1 SGHNT and CDR2 YYREEE (reference sequence). This CDR3 is 15 amino acids long. CDR3 nucleotides: TGTGCCAGCAGCGCCGACCTTGACGCGGCCTACGAGCAGTACTTC. Translation: CASSADLDAAYEQYF.

CDR3 nucleotide sequence: TGCGCCAGCAGCCCGGACTGGATGAACACTGAAGCTTTCTTT. As protein: CASSPDWMNTEAFF. The gene calls are TRBV5-1 and TRBJ1-1; D unclear. Trimming took off 4 bases at V and 0 bases at J, with 10 bases between the two ends. Germline loops: CDR1 SGHRS, CDR2 YFSETQ. This CDR3 is 14 amino acids long.

The chain links TRBV5-1 to TRBJ1-5, with TRBD1 as a possible D gene (5 bases). Trimming cost V 0 bases and J 7 bases, with 14 bases left between them. CDR3 size: 15 residues. Per germline, CDR1 SGHRS and CDR2 YFSETQ. The CDR3 here is CASSLDSGMKQPQHF. The CDR3 nucleotides are TGCGCCAGCAGCTTGGACTCAGGGATGAAACAGCCCCAGCATTTT.

The V call is TRBV5-1, the J call TRBJ1-2; a possible D gene is TRBD1 (5 bases). The CDR3 totals 15 residues. The V end lost 0 bases, the J end lost 3 bases, and 12 bases lay between the germline ends. Germline assignment: CDR1 SGHRS and CDR2 YFSETQ. For the CDR3, the DNA is TGCGCCAGCAGCTTGGGGGTGGGGCAGGACTATGGCTACACCTTC. Amino acids: CASSLGVGQDYGYTF. Drawing the rest from reference TRBV5-1 and TRBJ1-2, the complete variable domain is KAGVTQTPRYLIKTRGQQVTLSCSPISGHRSVSWYQQTPGQGLQFLFEYFSETQRNKGNFPGRFSGRQFSNSRSEMNVSTLELGDSALYLCASSLGVGQDYGYTFGSGTRLTVV.

This rearrangement joins TRBV4-1 to TRBJ1-3; D unresolved. The CDR3 is made up of 13 amino acids. The germline CDR1 and CDR2 sequences are MGHRA and YSYEKL. V gave up 2 bases and J gave up 4 bases, with 6 bases separating them. The CDR3 DNA reads as TGCGCCAGCAGCCAACTACTGGGAAACACCATATATTTT. Translation gives CASSQLLGNTIYF.

The chain links TRBV4-3 to TRBJ2-3; TRBD2 agrees at 12 bases. This CDR3 comprises 16 residues. CDR1 is LGHNA, CDR2 YSLEER, per germline. V lost 0 bases, J lost 4 bases, and 2 bases stayed unmatched. This CDR3 reads CASSQDLAGGPDTQYF. CDR3 in DNA: TGCGCCAGCAGCCAAGATCTAGCGGGGGGGCCAGATACGCAGTATTTT.